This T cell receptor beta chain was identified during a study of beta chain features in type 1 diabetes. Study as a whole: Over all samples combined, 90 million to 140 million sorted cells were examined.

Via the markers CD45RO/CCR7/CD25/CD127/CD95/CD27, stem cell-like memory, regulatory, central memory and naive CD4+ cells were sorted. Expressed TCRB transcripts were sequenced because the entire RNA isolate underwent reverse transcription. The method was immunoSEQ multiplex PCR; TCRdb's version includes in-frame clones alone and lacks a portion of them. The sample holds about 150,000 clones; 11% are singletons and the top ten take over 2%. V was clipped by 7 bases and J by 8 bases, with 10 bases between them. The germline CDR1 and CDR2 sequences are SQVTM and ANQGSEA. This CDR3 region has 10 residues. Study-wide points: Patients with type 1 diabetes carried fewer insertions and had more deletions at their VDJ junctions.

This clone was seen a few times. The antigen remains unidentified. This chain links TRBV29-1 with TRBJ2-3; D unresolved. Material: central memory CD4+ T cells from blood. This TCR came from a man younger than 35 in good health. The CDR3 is CSAGSPTQYF. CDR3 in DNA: TGCAGCGCGGGTAGTCCTACGCAGTATTTT.